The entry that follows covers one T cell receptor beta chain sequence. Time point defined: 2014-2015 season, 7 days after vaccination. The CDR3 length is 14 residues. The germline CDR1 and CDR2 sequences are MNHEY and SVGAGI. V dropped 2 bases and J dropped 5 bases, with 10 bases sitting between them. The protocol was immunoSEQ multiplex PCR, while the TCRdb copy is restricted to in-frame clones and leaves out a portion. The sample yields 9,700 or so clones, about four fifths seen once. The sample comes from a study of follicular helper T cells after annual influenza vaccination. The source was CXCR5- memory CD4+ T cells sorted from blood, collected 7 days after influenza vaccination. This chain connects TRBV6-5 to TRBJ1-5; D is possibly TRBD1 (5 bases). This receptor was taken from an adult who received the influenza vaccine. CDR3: CASSYDDSYQPQHF. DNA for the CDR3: TGTGCCAGCAGTTACGACGACAGCTATCAGCCCCAGCATTTT.